The T cell receptor (beta chain) under discussion was sequenced for a study of blood T cell repertoires in COVID-19. About the study: Researchers got acute and convalescent COVID-19 samples from the United States, Italy and Spain. The cDNA or gDNA used as material had been derived from T cells, B-cell-depleted T cells, or PBMCs.

Per the original methods: The authors estimated nucleated cell counts from reference gene primer amplification. TCRdb's table, derived via immunoSEQ multiplex PCR, lists solely in-frame clones and lacks some. Clonal size and the V and J genes are those of that table, whereas D and trimming came from the DNA. Of roughly 140,000 clones in the sample, roughly four fifths were seen once. With 6 bases removed from V and 0 bases from J, the gap between germline ends came to 14 bases. The germline CDR1 and CDR2 sequences are MNHNY and SVGAGI (reference sequence). This CDR3 region has 16 residues. The sequencing input was peripheral blood. V and J are TRBV6-6 and TRBJ2-2; tentative D call: TRBD1 (6 bases). The TCR comes from a human donor in a cohort sampled during active COVID-19. CDR3 in DNA: TGTGCCAGCAGAGGGACCCAGGGGACGAACACCGGGGAGCTGTTTTTT. Protein sequence: CASRGTQGTNTGELFF.